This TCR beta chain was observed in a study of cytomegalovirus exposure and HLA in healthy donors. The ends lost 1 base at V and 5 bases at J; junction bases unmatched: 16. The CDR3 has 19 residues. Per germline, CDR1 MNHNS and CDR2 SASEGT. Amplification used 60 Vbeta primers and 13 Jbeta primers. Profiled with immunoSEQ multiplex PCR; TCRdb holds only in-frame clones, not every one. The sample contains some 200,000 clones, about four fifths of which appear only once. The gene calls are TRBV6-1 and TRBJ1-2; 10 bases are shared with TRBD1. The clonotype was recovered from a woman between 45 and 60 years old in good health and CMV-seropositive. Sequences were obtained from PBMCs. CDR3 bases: TGTGCCAGCAGTGAAGATACCCACCGTACCGGGACAGGGGTGTATGGCTACACCTTC. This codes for CASSEDTHRTGTGVYGYTF.